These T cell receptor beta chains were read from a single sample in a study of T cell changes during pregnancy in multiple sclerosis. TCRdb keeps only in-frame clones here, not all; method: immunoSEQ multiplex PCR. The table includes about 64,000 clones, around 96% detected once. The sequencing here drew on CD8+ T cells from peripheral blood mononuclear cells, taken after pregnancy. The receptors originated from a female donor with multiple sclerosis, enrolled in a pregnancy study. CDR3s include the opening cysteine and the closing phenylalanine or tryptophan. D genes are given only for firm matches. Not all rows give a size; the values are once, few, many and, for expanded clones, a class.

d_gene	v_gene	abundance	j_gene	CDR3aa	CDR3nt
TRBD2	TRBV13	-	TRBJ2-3	CASSFPSSGSDTQYF	TGTGCCAGCAGCTTCCCGTCTAGCGGGAGTGATACGCAGTATTTT
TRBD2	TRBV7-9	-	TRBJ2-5	CASSATSGIGETQYF	TGTGCCAGCAGCGCCACTAGCGGGATTGGAGAGACCCAGTACTTC
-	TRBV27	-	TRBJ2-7	CASSPPPQGNYEQYF	TGTGCCAGCAGTCCGCCCCCCCAGGGTAACTACGAGCAGTACTTC
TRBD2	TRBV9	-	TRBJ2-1	CASSERKGLAGNNEQFF	TGTGCCAGCAGCGAACGCAAGGGACTAGCGGGAAACAATGAGCAGTTCTTC
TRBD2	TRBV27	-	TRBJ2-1	CASMRSGRARNEQFF	TGTGCCAGTATGAGAAGCGGGAGGGCCCGTAATGAGCAGTTCTTC
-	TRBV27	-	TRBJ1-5	CASSLGWASNQPQHF	TGTGCCAGCAGCTTAGGTTGGGCCAGCAATCAGCCCCAGCATTTT
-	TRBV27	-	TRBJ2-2	CASSPGTNTGELFF	TGTGCCAGCAGCCCCGGGACGAACACCGGGGAGCTGTTTTTT
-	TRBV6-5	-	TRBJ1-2	CASSYGTTLYGYTF	TGTGCCAGCAGTTACGGGACAACTCTGTATGGCTACACCTTC
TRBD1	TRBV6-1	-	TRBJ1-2	CASSEIQGAIGYTF	TGTGCCAGCAGTGAAATACAGGGGGCGATTGGCTACACCTTC
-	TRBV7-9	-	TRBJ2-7	CASSSSISSQISYEQYF	TGTGCCAGCAGCTCTTCGATTAGTTCTCAAATCTCCTACGAGCAGTACTTC
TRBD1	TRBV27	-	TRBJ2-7	CASSLTRVGQGGDYEQYF	TGTGCCAGCAGTTTAACACGGGTTGGACAGGGGGGAGACTACGAGCAGTACTTC
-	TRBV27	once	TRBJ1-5	CASSFGSGQPQHF	TGTGCCAGCAGTTTCGGCAGCGGACAGCCCCAGCATTTT
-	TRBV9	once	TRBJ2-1	CASSVGQYNEQFF	TGTGCCAGCAGCGTAGGTCAGTACAATGAGCAGTTCTTC
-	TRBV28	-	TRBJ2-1	CACKLSSYNEQFF	TGTGCCTGCAAACTGAGCTCCTACAATGAGCAGTTCTTC